This T cell receptor (beta chain) emerged from a study of early T cells in non-severe SARS-CoV-2 infection (dated by TCRdb to about 2021). About the study as a whole: Bulk RNA from unsorted whole blood was used for TCR sequencing, so alpha and beta chains could not be paired. Results the study describes overall, beyond this receptor: Matching against VDJdb was skewed toward anti-spike CD8 responses, likely underestimated virus-specific expansions, and missed private and CD4 specificities.

Receptor libraries were prepared by 5' RACE. The sequencer listed for this sample is NextSeq 500. Unique molecular identifiers were attached to individual cDNA molecules in the TCR library protocol so that sequencing error and PCR bias could be corrected. TCR alpha and beta chains were both sequenced, and the abundances of alpha and beta sequences in each sample were closely correlated with each other. Per the source publication's procedure: Decombinator V4 was used to annotate TCR sequences for V gene, J gene and CDR3. TCRs were defined as expanded if a significant change between any two time points was detected under a Poisson model with p below 0.0001. TCR abundances were normalised to the total number of TCRs sequenced per sample and expressed as counts per million. MAIT TCRs were defined by TRAV1-2 paired with TRAJ12, TRAJ20 or TRAJ33, and iNKT TCRs by TRAV10 paired with TRAJ18. A search of VDJdb, accessed on 1 November 2021, was run for TCRs annotated to CMV, EBV and SARS-CoV-2, with TCRs annotated for multiple antigens excluded. Using fastp trimming at Q25 and MiXCR clonotype assembly, TCRdb reanalyzed the public sequencing data and kept in-frame beta chains. One record per CDR3 amino acid sequence lists the most common genes and DNA. The V and J calls reflect TCRdb's pipeline rather than the authors' work. The sample profile shows tens of thousands of distinct CDR3 sequences; roughly 11% of them were found once. Over 10% of the sample comes from the top ten.

Between the V and J ends, shortened by 4 bases and 2 bases respectively, the junction contains 11 bases. According to the germline V gene, CDR1 reads SGHDT and CDR2 reads YYEEEE. Measured from the cysteine to the phenylalanine, the CDR3 is 14 residues long. The retained sequence is limited to the CDR3, 42 bases, with the frame set at the first base. This clonotype was seen at least ten times. Which antigen it targets is not known. Base qualities are not at hand, and no much larger clone is one base apart. This was a case-control study nested in a cohort of healthcare workers in London, UK, who had nasopharyngeal swab PCR tests and blood samples taken every week. Healthcare workers were enrolled in the week of the UK lockdown, from 23 to 31 March 2020, and were followed every week for up to roughly 16 weeks.

The TCR sequence derives from an adult who was a healthcare worker with PCR-confirmed SARS-CoV-2 infection or an uninfected control (not recorded which). The sequenced sample consisted of whole blood. This sequence uses TRBV5-6 and TRBJ2-3, with no confident D gene call. The nucleotides read TGTGCCAGCAGCCCAGGACCCAACACAGATACGCAGTATTTT. This encodes CASSPGPNTDTQYF.